What follows describes a single T cell receptor beta chain. The data were taken from a study of CD4 and CD8 cells across lung adenocarcinoma regions. Donors had localized lung adenocarcinoma, a non-small cell lung cancer. Each CDR3 protein is one row after TCRdb ran MiXCR on the PCR reads. The data contain over 15,000 distinct CDR3 sequences, roughly 51% of them singletons. The TCR was taken from a female donor with lung adenocarcinoma. The CD4 and CD8 labels of this study may be unreliable. The specimen sequenced was CD8+ T cells from the center of a lung tumor.

CDR3 nucleotide sequence: TGTGCCAGCAGCCGCGACGTAAACGTCTATGGCTACACCTTC. Its protein is CASSRDVNVYGYTF. The chain carries TRBV6-1 and TRBJ1-2; D gene uncertain. This CDR3 has 14 residues. V lost 6 bases to trimming and J lost 4 bases, with 15 bases between them. Germline V gene sequence: CDR1 MNHNS, CDR2 SASEGT.